These T cell receptor beta chains were read from a single sample in a study of early T cells in non-severe SARS-CoV-2 infection. TCRdb used MiXCR to reprocess the 5' RACE reads, holding one entry per CDR3 protein. The sample has more than 65,000 distinct CDR3 sequences; about an eighth are singletons. Source material: whole blood. These receptors were collected from an adult who was a healthcare worker with PCR-confirmed SARS-CoV-2 infection or an uninfected control (not recorded which). Both conserved end residues are part of each CDR3. D genes are given only for firm matches. Clone size is stated in some rows and not others, as once, few, many or a class when expanded.

d_call	j_call	v_call	clone_size	cdr3_length	cdr3_aa	cdr3_nt
TRBD1	TRBJ2-7	TRBV28	NA	12	CASTGQPYEQYF	TGTGCCAGCACGGGACAGCCCTACGAGCAGTACTTC
NA	TRBJ2-3	TRBV6-2/TRBV6-3	many	15	CASSYGGSSTDTQYF	TGTGCCAGCAGTTACGGGGGGTCCTCCACAGATACGCAGTATTTT
TRBD1	TRBJ2-5	TRBV20-1	many	15	CSARKRQGILGTQYF	TGCAGTGCTAGAAAGAGACAGGGGATTTTAGGGACCCAGTACTTC
NA	TRBJ2-1	TRBV7-9	few	14	CASSAAPGNNEQFF	TGTGCCAGCAGCGCGGCTCCCGGGAACAATGAGCAGTTCTTC
TRBD2	TRBJ2-2	TRBV12-3/TRBV12-4	many	17	CASSSVPSGRNTGELFF	TGTGCCAGCAGTTCCGTACCTAGCGGGCGGAACACCGGGGAGCTGTTTTTT
NA	TRBJ1-2	TRBV28	many	15	CASSLGGEGSNGYTF	TGTGCCAGCAGTTTAGGAGGAGAGGGGTCCAATGGCTACACCTTC
NA	TRBJ2-7	TRBV5-5	NA	15	CASSLVSGDRYEQYF	TGTGCCAGCAGCTTGGTTTCAGGGGACCGCTACGAGCAGTACTTC
NA	TRBJ2-1	TRBV11-2	many	15	CASTGSRQIYNEQFF	TGTGCCAGCACCGGTTCCCGACAGATCTACAATGAGCAGTTCTTC
TRBD1	TRBJ2-1	TRBV10-3	many	15	CAISERGQDYNEQFF	TGTGCCATCAGTGAGAGAGGACAGGATTACAATGAGCAGTTCTTC
NA	TRBJ2-4	TRBV28	many	16	CASSMGDSLAKNIQYF	TGTGCCAGCAGTATGGGGGACTCACTAGCCAAAAACATTCAGTACTTC
NA	TRBJ1-2	TRBV5-4	many	9	CAPPWGYTF	TGTGCCCCCCCTTGGGGCTACACCTTC
NA	TRBJ1-1	TRBV29-1	many	11	CSTQGNTEAFF	TGCAGCACACAGGGTAACACTGAAGCTTTCTTT
NA	TRBJ1-2	TRBV14	many	16	CASSQGGFGQNYGYTF	TGTGCCAGCAGCCAAGGGGGGTTCGGGCAGAACTATGGCTACACCTTC
TRBD1	TRBJ1-4	TRBV27	many	15	CASSHRDRSREKLFF	TGTGCCAGCAGCCACCGGGACAGGTCCAGGGAAAAACTGTTTTTT
TRBD1	TRBJ2-7	TRBV4-3	NA	16	CASSQDSSGGLYEQYF	TGCGCCAGCAGCCAAGATTCCTCAGGGGGCCTATACGAGCAGTACTTC
NA	TRBJ1-5	TRBV19	many	13	CASSPTANQPQHF	TGTGCCAGTAGTCCTACGGCCAATCAGCCCCAGCATTTT
NA	TRBJ1-1	TRBV27	many	13	CASSPPGVTEAFF	TGTGCCAGCAGTCCCCCGGGGGTCACTGAAGCTTTCTTT
NA	TRBJ1-6	TRBV7-2	many	13	CASSTLGHTPLHF	TGTGCCAGCAGCACCCTAGGTCATACCCCCCTCCACTTT
NA	TRBJ2-3	TRBV7-2	many	15	CASSNSDASTDTQYF	TGTGCCAGCAGCAATAGCGATGCTAGCACAGATACGCAGTATTTT
NA	TRBJ2-7	TRBV10-3	many	15	CAIQPGSRGSDEQYF	TGTGCCATCCAGCCCGGATCAAGGGGATCGGACGAGCAGTACTTC
NA	TRBJ1-1	TRBV4-2	many	15	CASSQGIQVRTEAFF	TGTGCCAGCAGCCAAGGGATACAGGTCCGCACTGAAGCTTTCTTT
TRBD1	TRBJ2-1	TRBV7-9	many	15	CASSQGDKNFNEQFF	TGTGCCAGCAGCCAGGGGGACAAGAACTTTAATGAGCAGTTCTTC
NA	TRBJ1-1	TRBV29-1	NA	15	CSVAAPLFMNTEAFF	TGCAGCGTTGCGGCACCCCTATTTATGAACACTGAAGCTTTCTTT
NA	TRBJ2-3	TRBV29-1	NA	11	CSLRRGNTQYF	TGTAGCCTGCGGCGTGGGAATACGCAGTATTTT
TRBD1	TRBJ2-3	TRBV6-2/TRBV6-3	many	15	CASSSPRQGGNTQYF	TGTGCCAGCAGTAGCCCCAGACAGGGCGGAAATACGCAGTATTTT
TRBD2	TRBJ2-5	TRBV25-1	few	15	CASSDTAGGKETQYF	TGTGCCAGCAGTGATACAGCGGGAGGAAAAGAGACCCAGTACTTC
NA	TRBJ2-2	TRBV6-2/TRBV6-3	NA	13	CASSYREIGELFF	TGTGCCAGCAGTTATAGAGAAATCGGGGAGCTGTTTTTT
NA	TRBJ2-3	TRBV7-9	many	15	CASSRTANNGDTQYF	TGTGCCAGCAGCAGGACAGCAAACAATGGAGATACGCAGTATTTT
NA	TRBJ1-1	TRBV7-2	many	14	CASSAYEVNTEAFF	TGTGCCAGCAGCGCTTACGAGGTGAACACTGAAGCTTTCTTT
TRBD2	TRBJ2-1	TRBV29-1	many	14	CSVAGLAIYNEQFF	TGCAGCGTTGCGGGACTAGCTATCTACAATGAGCAGTTCTTC
TRBD1	TRBJ2-1	TRBV11-2	many	14	CASTETGAYNEQFF	TGTGCCAGCACCGAAACAGGGGCATACAATGAGCAGTTCTTC
NA	TRBJ2-2	TRBV6-5	many	16	CASRSGRPPNTGELFF	TGTGCCAGCAGAAGCGGCCGGCCTCCGAACACCGGGGAGCTGTTTTTT
TRBD1	TRBJ1-1	TRBV7-2	many	15	CASSSAGQGVFWAFF	TGTGCCAGCAGCTCCGCTGGACAGGGTGTGTTTTGGGCTTTCTTT